The 12 T cell receptor beta chains reported below all come from one sample, sequenced in a study of cytomegalovirus exposure and HLA in healthy donors. Both 60 Vbeta primers and 13 Jbeta primers went into the PCR. Libraries were prepared by immunoSEQ multiplex PCR; TCRdb keeps only in-frame clonotypes and omits some of them. The top ten hold 2.7% of the sample, which has under 250,000 clones, around 83% seen once. Sequencing used PBMCs. These TCRs come from a woman in her thirties or forties in good health and CMV-seronegative.

The CDR3 sequence is CASRETDRANQPQHF. DNA of the CDR3: TGTGCCAGCAGGGAAACAGACAGGGCGAATCAGCCCCAGCATTTT. The chain recombines TRBV6-1 with TRBJ1-5, with 7 bases identical to TRBD1. V gave up 6 bases and J gave up 4 bases; unmatched junction bases: 9. CDR1 and CDR2 (germline): MNHNS, SASEGT. The CDR3 sequence is 15 residues long.

This clone was observed a handful of times. CDR3 nucleotides: TGTGCCTGGAGTGTAGGGACAGGAGGGATTCAGTACTTC. The encoded protein is CAWSVGTGGIQYF. The rearrangement uses TRBV30 and TRBJ2-4; 8 bases match TRBD1. J gave up 10 bases and V 0 bases, and 5 bases lay outside the gene matches. Looked up from germline, CDR1 is GTSNPN and CDR2 is SVGIG (reference sequence). This CDR3 spans 13 amino acids.

The table lists this clone with a count of one. V gene TRBV5-1 combines with J gene TRBJ2-7; a weak D match, TRBD2 (5 bases). V shed 7 bases and J shed 2 bases, with 13 bases lying between them. Looked up from germline, CDR1 is SGHRS and CDR2 is YFSETQ. CDR3 size: 13 residues. The CDR3 DNA follows: TGCGCCAGCGGCTACAGCGGAGCCTACGAGCAGTACTTC. It translates to CASGYSGAYEQYF. The full variable domain, its missing parts supplied by reference TRBV5-1 and TRBJ2-7, is KAGVTQTPRYLIKTRGQQVTLSCSPISGHRSVSWYQQTPGQGLQFLFEYFSETQRNKGNFPGRFSGRQFSNSRSEMNVSTLELGDSALYLCASGYSGAYEQYFGPGTRLTVT.

The gene calls are TRBV5-1 and TRBJ1-2; perhaps TRBD1 as D (6 bases). Germline lookup yields CDR1 SGHRS and CDR2 YFSETQ. The CDR3 extends over 17 amino acids. Trimming pared 0 bases from V and 0 bases from J, leaving 15 bases between. Written as DNA, the CDR3 is TGCGCCAGCAGCTTGGAATGGAGACAGGCCGCTAACTATGGCTACACCTTC. The encoded protein is CASSLEWRQAANYGYTF. Filled out from reference TRBV5-1 and TRBJ1-2, the complete variable domain reads KAGVTQTPRYLIKTRGQQVTLSCSPISGHRSVSWYQQTPGQGLQFLFEYFSETQRNKGNFPGRFSGRQFSNSRSEMNVSTLELGDSALYLCASSLEWRQAANYGYTFGSGTRLTVV.

This sequence joins TRBV19 and TRBJ1-1; D is possibly TRBD1 (5 bases). The V end lost 4 bases, the J end lost 5 bases, and 14 bases lay between the germline ends. Looked up from germline, CDR1 is LNHDA and CDR2 is SQIVND (reference sequence). This CDR3 has 14 amino acids. CDR3 DNA: TGTGCCAGTAGTACCCGACAGTCAGGGACTGAAGCTTTCTTT. The encoded protein is CASSTRQSGTEAFF.

The chain is built from TRBV6-6 and TRBJ2-1, with D possibly TRBD2 on 7 matching bases. Germline values: CDR1 MNHNY, CDR2 SVGAGI (reference sequence). Between the trimmed V and J ends, which lost 10 bases and 4 bases, there was a span of 17 bases. There are 14 residues in the CDR3. The DNA of the CDR3 is TGTGCCACCCTGACGGGGAGGGGGTACAATGAGCAGTTCTTC. It specifies CATLTGRGYNEQFF.

The sample holds a few counts of this clone. CDR3 residues: CASSLALVSYNEQFF. The CDR3 region has the DNA TGTGCCAGCAGCTTAGCGCTAGTCTCCTACAATGAGCAGTTCTTC. This chain joins TRBV7-6 and TRBJ2-1, with no clear D. The germline gives CDR1 SGHVS, CDR2 FNYEAQ. V was shortened by 0 bases and J by 0 bases, with 6 bases between the two germline ends. The CDR3 is 15 residues long.

This rearrangement joins TRBV11-2 to TRBJ2-6; a possible D gene is TRBD2 (5 bases). The CDR3 runs to 15 residues. Trimming removed 2 bases at V and 2 bases at J, with 7 bases between. The germline V gene has CDR1 SGHAT and CDR2 FQNNGV. DNA of the CDR3: TGTGCCAGCAGCTTATCCGGGGCTGGGGCCAACGTCCTGACTTTC. This encodes CASSLSGAGANVLTF.

This chain links TRBV27 with TRBJ2-7; tentative D call: TRBD1 (5 bases). V shed 2 bases and J shed 0 bases, with 8 bases lying between them. There are 14 residues in the CDR3. The germline CDR1 and CDR2 sequences are MNHEY and SMNVEV (reference sequence). CDR3 residues: CASSLQGFSYEQYF. The CDR3 DNA reads as TGTGCCAGCAGTTTACAGGGTTTCTCCTACGAGCAGTACTTC.

V is TRBV19 and J is TRBJ2-1, with 10 bases fitting TRBD2. V lost 6 bases to trimming and J lost 9 bases; unmatched junction nucleotides: 2. CDR3 length equals 12 residues. Germline V gene data show CDR1 as LNHDA and CDR2 as SQIVND (reference sequence). CDR3 in amino acids: CASSWTSGEQFF. The CDR3, as DNA: TGTGCCAGTAGCTGGACTAGCGGTGAGCAGTTCTTC.

The rearrangement joins TRBV5-1 to TRBJ2-5; the D is unclear. V dropped 4 bases and J dropped 1 base, with 5 bases sitting between them. This CDR3 region has 12 residues. CDR1 is SGHRS, CDR2 YFSETQ, per germline. CDR3 coding DNA: TGCGCCAGCAGCGCTATCCAAGAGACCCAGTACTTC. Translated, it gives CASSAIQETQYF. The entire variable domain, with the rest obtained from reference TRBV5-1 and TRBJ2-5, is as follows: KAGVTQTPRYLIKTRGQQVTLSCSPISGHRSVSWYQQTPGQGLQFLFEYFSETQRNKGNFPGRFSGRQFSNSRSEMNVSTLELGDSALYLCASSAIQETQYFGPGTRLLVL.

This chain uses TRBV28 with TRBJ1-4; 8 nucleotides agree with TRBD1. J gave up 0 bases and V 10 bases, and 10 bases lay outside the gene matches. CDR3 length equals 16 residues. Germline V gene lookup returns CDR1 MDHEN and CDR2 SYDVKM. The chain's CDR3 is CAIRDRTHATNEKLFF. DNA for the CDR3: TGTGCCATTCGGGACAGGACCCATGCAACTAATGAAAAACTGTTTTTT.